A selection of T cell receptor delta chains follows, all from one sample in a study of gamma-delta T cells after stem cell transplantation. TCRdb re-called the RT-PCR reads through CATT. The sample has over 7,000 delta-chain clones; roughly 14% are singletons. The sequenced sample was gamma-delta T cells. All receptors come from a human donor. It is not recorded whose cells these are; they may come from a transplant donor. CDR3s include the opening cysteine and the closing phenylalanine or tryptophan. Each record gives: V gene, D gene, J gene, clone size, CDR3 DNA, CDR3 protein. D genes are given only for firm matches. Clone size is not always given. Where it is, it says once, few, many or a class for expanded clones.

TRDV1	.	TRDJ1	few	TGTGCTCTTGGGGATCTTGGACCCAATACCGTACTGGGTCGGGGCGATAAACTCATCTTT	CALGDLGPNTVLGRGDKLIF
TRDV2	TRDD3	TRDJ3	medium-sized	TGTGCCTGTGACACGGGCCTGGGGGATACCAGCTCCTGGGACACCCGACAGATGTTTTTC	CACDTGLGDTSSWDTRQMFF
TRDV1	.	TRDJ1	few	TGTGCTCTTGGGATCCGCCTCCTTCCTCTGGGGGCCACCCACTTGAACACCGATAAACTCATCTTT	CALGIRLLPLGATHLNTDKLIF
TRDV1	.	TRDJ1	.	TGTGCTCTTGGGGAGCCTAAAATTCCTTTTCCTACTGGGGGGTACAAAGTTACCGATAAACTCATCTTT	CALGEPKIPFPTGGYKVTDKLIF
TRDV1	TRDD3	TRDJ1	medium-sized	TGTGCTCTTGGGGCCCCTTCCCACGTACTGGGGGATCGAGGCGATAAACTCATCTTT	CALGAPSHVLGDRGDKLIF
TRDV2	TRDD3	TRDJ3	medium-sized	TGTGCCTGTGACACCATACTGGGGGATCGCTCCTGGGACACCCGACAGATGTTTTTC	CACDTILGDRSWDTRQMFF
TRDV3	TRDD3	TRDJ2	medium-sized	TGTGCCTCCAAATTGGGGGATTTGACAGCACAACTCTTCTTT	CASKLGDLTAQLFF
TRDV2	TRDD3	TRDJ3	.	TGTGCCTATGACGCCGGGGGATGCTCCTGGGACACCCGACAGATGTTTTTC	CAYDAGGCSWDTRQMFF
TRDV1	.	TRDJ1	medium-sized	TGTGCTCTTGGGGAACTCGTAACCTATTACACCGATAAACTCATCTTT	CALGELVTYYTDKLIF
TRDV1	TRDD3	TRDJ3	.	TGTGCTCTTGGGGAAAACCACTTCCCCCCAGGTCCCTGGGGGATAGACCACATCTCCTGGGACACCCGACAGATGTTTTTC	CALGENHFPPGPWGIDHISWDTRQMFF
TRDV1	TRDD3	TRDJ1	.	TGTGCTCTTGGGGTCTCGGAGGGGCTTCCTACGGACCTACTGGGGGATAGCGATAAACTCATCTTT	CALGVSEGLPTDLLGDSDKLIF
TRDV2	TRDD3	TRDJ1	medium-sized	TGTGCCTGTGACACCGTAGCTGGGGGATACGGGCACGATAAACTCATCTTT	CACDTVAGGYGHDKLIF
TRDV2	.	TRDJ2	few	TGTGCCTTCTACCTGGGAAATACGCGCCCGACAGCACAACTCTTCTTT	CAFYLGNTRPTAQLFF
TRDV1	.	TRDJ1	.	TGTGCTCTTGGGGAACTCCCCCACCCTTACTGGGAGCCTAATAAGTGGTTGAACACCGATAAACTCATCTTT	CALGELPHPYWEPNKWLNTDKLIF
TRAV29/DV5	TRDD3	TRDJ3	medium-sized	TGTGCAGCAAGCGTGGGATACGCGGTCTCCTGGGACACCCGACAGATGTTTTTC	CAASVGYAVSWDTRQMFF
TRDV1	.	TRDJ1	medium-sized	TGTGCTCTTGGGGAATCGGGCTGGGGTTCATACTGCGATAAACTCATCTTT	CALGESGWGSYCDKLIF
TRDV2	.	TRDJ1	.	TGCGCCTGTGACACCCCCAATCACCACACCGATAAACTCATCTTT	CACDTPNHHTDKLIF
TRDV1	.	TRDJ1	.	TGTGCTCTTGGGGAGCGGGCCTTCCCAACGTACCTGCCGAGGACGTACACCGATAAACCCATCTTT	CALGERAFPTYLPRTYTDKPIF
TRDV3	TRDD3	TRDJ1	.	TGTGCCTTTGCTACTGGGGTCGGCACCGATAAACTCATCTTT	CAFATGVGTDKLIF
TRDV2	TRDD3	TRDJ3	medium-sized	TGTGCCTGTGACACACGTACTGGGGGATACAGCTGGGACACCCGACAGATGTTTTTC	CACDTRTGGYSWDTRQMFF
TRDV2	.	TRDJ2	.	TGTGCCTGTGACTGGGGGGCCTCGACAGCACAACTCTTCTTT	CACDWGASTAQLFF
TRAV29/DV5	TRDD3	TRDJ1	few	TGTGCAGCAAGCGTAGCATCTGGGGGATACAGGTACACCGATAAACTCATCTTT	CAASVASGGYRYTDKLIF
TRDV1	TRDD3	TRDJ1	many	TGTGCTCTTGGGGAACGAGCTGATAACTTACTGGGGGATAGGTACACCGATAAACTCATCTTT	CALGERADNLLGDRYTDKLIF
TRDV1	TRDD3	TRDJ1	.	TGTGCTCTTGGGGAAAACCGAAGACCTTCCTTAGCTTTAACTGGGGGAACACTACGGGCCCGGTACTATAACCTCATCTTT	CALGENRRPSLALTGGTLRARYYNLIF
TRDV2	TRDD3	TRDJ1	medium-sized	TGTGCCTGTGACACCGGACGGCCACTGGGGGATATCGATAAACTCATCTTT	CACDTGRPLGDIDKLIF
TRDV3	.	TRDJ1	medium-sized	TGTGCCTCCGGTCGTGGCCATATACGCCAAAAACTCATCTTT	CASGRGHIRQKLIF
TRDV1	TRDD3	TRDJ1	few	TGTGCTCTTGGGGACTCCTTTCCTAACTCGTACTGGGGGATATCCCCAGGGTTAACCGATAAACTCATCTTT	CALGDSFPNSYWGISPGLTDKLIF
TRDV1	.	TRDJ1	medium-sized	TGTGCTCTTGGGGAATACGCAGGTGGATACACCGATAAACTCATCTTT	CALGEYAGGYTDKLIF
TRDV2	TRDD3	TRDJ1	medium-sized	TGTGCCTGTGACACCCCGTACTGGGGGATAACGGGCACCGATAAACTCATCTTT	CACDTPYWGITGTDKLIF
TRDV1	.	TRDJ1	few	TGTGCTCTTGGGGAATTTCCTACGCGGGGCTGGGGATCCAACACCGATAAACTCATCTTT	CALGEFPTRGWGSNTDKLIF
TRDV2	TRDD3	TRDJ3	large	TGTGCCTGTGACAGTACTGGGGGATCCTGGGACACCCGACAGATGTTTTTC	CACDSTGGSWDTRQMFF
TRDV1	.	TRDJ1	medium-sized	TGTGCTCTTGGGGAACTCTCTTCCTACGCTGGGGGATTTGTATGGGGAGCCGATAAACTCATCTTT	CALGELSSYAGGFVWGADKLIF
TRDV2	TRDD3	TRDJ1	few	TGTGCCTGTGACACCGTTGGTGGGATACTTGGCACCGATAAACTCATCTTT	CACDTVGGILGTDKLIF
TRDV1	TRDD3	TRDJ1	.	TGTGCTCTTGGGGAGTCGGGATATGGGGGATACACCGATAAACTCATCTTT	CALGESGYGGYTDKLIF
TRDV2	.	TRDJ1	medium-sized	TGTGCCTGTGACAAGGGAGCCCTCAACACCGATAAACTCATCTTT	CACDKGALNTDKLIF
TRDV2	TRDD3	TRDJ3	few	TGTGCCTGTGATCCTCCTGGGGGATTAAGCTCCTGGGACACCCGACAGATGTTTTTC	CACDPPGGLSSWDTRQMFF
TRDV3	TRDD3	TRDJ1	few	TGTGCCCTCCTACTGGGGGATAAATCCGATAAACTCATCTTT	CALLLGDKSDKLIF
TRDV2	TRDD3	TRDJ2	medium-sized	TGTGCCTGTGACGTCCTACTGGGGGATAGCGGGTTGACAGCACAACTCTTCTTT	CACDVLLGDSGLTAQLFF
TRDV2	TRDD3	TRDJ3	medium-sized	TGTGCCTGTGACTCACTGGGGGTAAGCTCCTGGGACACCCGACAGATGTTTTTC	CACDSLGVSSWDTRQMFF
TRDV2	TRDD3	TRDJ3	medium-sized	TGTGCCTGTGACATACTGGGGGATACCTGGGACACCCGACAGATGTTTTTC	CACDILGDTWDTRQMFF
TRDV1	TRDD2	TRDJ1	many	TGTGCTCTTGGGGGACTTGCTTCCTACAGGGGATACACCGATAAACTCATCTTT	CALGGLASYRGYTDKLIF